The 5 T cell receptor beta chains below come from one sample, sequenced in a study of cytomegalovirus exposure and HLA in healthy donors (dated by TCRdb to 2015 to 2018). Receptor amplification or capture employed the immunoSEQ multiplex PCR assay. The multiplex PCR relied on a mix of 60 forward primers for TCR Vbeta segments and 13 reverse primers for TCR Jbeta segments. TCRdb obtained this table from immuneACCESS and retained in-frame rearrangements with V and J assigned. These tables miss some clones; where compared with another copy, unresolved V genes account for less than half of the shortfall, and the remainder is unexplained. Within this sample are under 200,000 clones, with 10% to 15% of them counted one time only. The leading ten clones occupy 7.5% to 10% of the sample. The sequenced sample consisted of PBMCs. The source is a man between 50 and 59 years old in good health and CMV-seropositive.

The rearrangement uses TRBV30 and TRBJ1-6; D is undetermined. CDR1 is GTSNPN, CDR2 SVGIG, per germline (reference sequence). The CDR3 is 16 amino acids. V lost 4 bases to trimming and J lost 2 bases, with 15 bases between them. Here the CDR3 reads CAWTRPVAAYNSPLHF. The CDR3 bases are TGTGCCTGGACGAGGCCCGTGGCGGCCTATAATTCACCCCTCCACTTT.

The chain is built from TRBV5-4 and TRBJ2-5, with 7 bases lining up with TRBD1. This CDR3 is 15 amino acids long. The V gene end was trimmed by 4 bases and the J gene end by 5 bases; junction bases not matched to a gene: 11. Germline loops: CDR1 SGHNT, CDR2 YYREEE (reference sequence). The CDR3 DNA sequence: TGTGCCAGCAGCGCACGACAGGGAAAGATTGAGACCCAGTACTTC. Translating it yields CASSARQGKIETQYF.

This sequence joins TRBV4-3 and TRBJ2-2, with D perhaps TRBD1 (5 bases). The CDR3 contains 14 residues. V shed 1 base and J shed 2 bases, with 5 bases lying between them. Germline lookup yields CDR1 LGHNA and CDR2 YSLEER. The CDR3 DNA reads TGCGCCAGCAGCCAAGGGACAAACACCGGGGAGCTGTTTTTT. It specifies CASSQGTNTGELFF.

Only a few counts were recorded for this clone. The chain has TRBV6-5 and TRBJ2-7; possibly TRBD1 for D (7 bases). The CDR3 is 15 residues long. V lost 0 bases, J lost 5 bases, and 14 bases lay in between. Germline CDR1 reads MNHEY; CDR2 reads SVGAGI. CDR3 in amino acids: CASSYSMQGEDEQYV. In DNA, the CDR3 is TGTGCCAGCAGTTACTCTATGCAGGGGGAGGACGAGCAGTACGTC.

This clone showed up just a few times. V gene TRBV4-3 combines with J gene TRBJ1-2, with 11 nucleotides matching TRBD1. The junction had 4 bases not matched to a gene; V was cut back by 0 bases and J by 4 bases. Looked up from germline, CDR1 is LGHNA and CDR2 is YSLEER. This CDR3 region has 16 residues. The CDR3 reads CASSQDLGQGAYGYTF. CDR3 bases: TGCGCCAGCAGCCAAGATTTAGGACAGGGGGCCTATGGCTACACCTTC.